One sample yielded the 5 T cell receptor beta chains listed below, sequenced in a study of shared clonotypes between healthy human individuals. Profiling relied on immunoSEQ multiplex PCR, and the TCRdb table lists in-frame clones only, not all of them. The sample includes about 2.4 million clones, more than 90% seen only once; the top ten take around 0.14%. The source material was naive CD4+ T cells sorted from blood. Subset here: CD45RA+ positively selected. The receptors here all came from a man in his late teens or twenties in good health.

The chain employs TRBV9 and TRBJ2-4; D is unclear. This CDR3 is built from 15 residues. V was shortened by 2 bases and J by 0 bases, with 9 bases between the two germline ends. Germline values: CDR1 SGDLS, CDR2 YYNGEE. The CDR3 DNA is TGTGCCAGCAGCGTTGCAATCGGAGCCAAAAACATTCAGTACTTC. It yields the protein CASSVAIGAKNIQYF.

In DNA, the CDR3 is TGTGCCAGCAGTGACTCCCCGGACAGGGCGTACGAGCAGTACTTC. It yields the protein CASSDSPDRAYEQYF. The chain uses TRBV6-4 and TRBJ2-7; the match to TRBD1 covers 8 bases. V trimming: 0 bases; J trimming: 4 bases; junction bases outside the gene matches: 5. The CDR3 sequence is 15 residues long. Germline V lookup: CDR1 MRHNA, CDR2 SNTAGT.

The chain combines TRBV6-1 with TRBJ2-7, with D perhaps TRBD2 (6 bases). The CDR3 covers 14 residues. Germline V lookup: CDR1 MNHNS, CDR2 SASEGT. V shed 4 bases and J shed 4 bases, with 14 bases lying between them. CDR3 DNA: TGTGCCAGCAGTGTCGGGACTGATAGATACGAGCAGTACTTC. Protein: CASSVGTDRYEQYF.

This chain connects TRBV21-1 to TRBJ1-2. TRBV21-1 is a documented pseudogene. This CDR3 is built from 20 residues. CDR3 amino acids: CASSKEKGFETPGTFRGYTF. The CDR3 DNA reads as TGTGCCAGCAGCAAAGAGAAGGGTTTTGAGACCCCCGGGACTTTCCGTGGCTACACCTTC.

The J gene is TRBJ2-7, the V gene TRBV6-6; either TRBD1 or TRBD2 may fit D (5 bases each). The CDR3 length is 14 residues. CDR1 and CDR2 (germline): MNHNY, SVGAGI (reference sequence). The V end lost 6 bases, the J end lost 0 bases, and 12 bases lay between the germline ends. This CDR3 is CASRAGTNSYEQYF. The CDR3 region has the DNA TGTGCCAGCAGAGCCGGGACCAACTCCTACGAGCAGTACTTC.